This TCR beta chain was sequenced in a study of early T cells in non-severe SARS-CoV-2 infection. Study at large: Sequencing input comprised bulk RNA from unsorted whole blood; chain pairing was not available.

This clonotype was detected only a few times. The protocol attached unique molecular identifiers to individual cDNA molecules. Via MiXCR, TCRdb re-called the 5' RACE reads, giving one row per CDR3 protein. In the table there are 40,000 to 50,000 distinct CDR3 sequences, less than 15% of which are singletons. The CDR3 has 18 residues. V dropped 5 bases and J dropped 2 bases, with 24 bases sitting between them. CDR1 and CDR2 (germline): MDHEN, SYDVKM. The sequence was collected from an adult who was a healthcare worker with PCR-confirmed SARS-CoV-2 infection or an uninfected control (not recorded which). The gene calls are TRBV28 and TRBJ2-5; D call uncertain. The sequenced sample was whole blood. The CDR3 DNA reads as TGTGCCAGCAGTCCCCCCTACCGAGATTTGTATAGGCAAGAGACCCAGTACTTC. As protein: CASSPPYRDLYRQETQYF. Complete variable domain (other parts from reference TRBV28 and TRBJ2-5): DVKVTQSSRYLVKRTGEKVFLECVQDMDHENMFWYRQDPGLGLRLIYFSYDVKMKEKGDIPEGYSVSREKKERFSLILESASTNQTSMYLCASSPPYRDLYRQETQYFGPGTRLLVL.